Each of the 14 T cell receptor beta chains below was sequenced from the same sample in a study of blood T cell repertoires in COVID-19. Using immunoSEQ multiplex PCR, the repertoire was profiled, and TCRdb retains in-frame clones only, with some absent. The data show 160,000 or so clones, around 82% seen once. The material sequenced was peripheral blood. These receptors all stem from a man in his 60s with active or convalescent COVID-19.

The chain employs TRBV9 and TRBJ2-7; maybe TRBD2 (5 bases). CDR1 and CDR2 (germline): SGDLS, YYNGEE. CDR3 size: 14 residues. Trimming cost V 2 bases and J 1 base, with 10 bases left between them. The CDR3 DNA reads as TGTGCCAGCAGCGTGGAGGACTTTTCCTACGAGCAGTACTTC. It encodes CASSVEDFSYEQYF.

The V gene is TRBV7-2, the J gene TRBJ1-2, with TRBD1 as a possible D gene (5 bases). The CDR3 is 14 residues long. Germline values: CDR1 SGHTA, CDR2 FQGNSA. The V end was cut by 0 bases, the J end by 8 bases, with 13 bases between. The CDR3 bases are TGTGCCAGCAGCTTAGCTTGGGGCTCGGGCGGCTACACCTTC. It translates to CASSLAWGSGGYTF.

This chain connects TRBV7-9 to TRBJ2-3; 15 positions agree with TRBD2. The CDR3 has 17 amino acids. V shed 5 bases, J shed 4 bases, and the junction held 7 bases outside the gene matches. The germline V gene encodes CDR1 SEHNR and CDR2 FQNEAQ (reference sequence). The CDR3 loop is CASSLGLAGGPADTQYF. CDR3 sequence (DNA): TGTGCCAGCAGCCTCGGACTAGCGGGAGGGCCTGCAGATACGCAGTATTTT.

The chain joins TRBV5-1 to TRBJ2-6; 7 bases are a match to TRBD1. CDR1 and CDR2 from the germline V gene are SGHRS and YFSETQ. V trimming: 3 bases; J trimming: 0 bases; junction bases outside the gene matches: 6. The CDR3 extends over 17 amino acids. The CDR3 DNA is TGCGCCAGCAGCTCCGGGACAGCCCCCTCTGGGGCCAACGTCCTGACTTTC. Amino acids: CASSSGTAPSGANVLTF. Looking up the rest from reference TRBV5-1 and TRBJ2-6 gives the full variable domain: KAGVTQTPRYLIKTRGQQVTLSCSPISGHRSVSWYQQTPGQGLQFLFEYFSETQRNKGNFPGRFSGRQFSNSRSEMNVSTLELGDSALYLCASSSGTAPSGANVLTFGAGSRLTVL.

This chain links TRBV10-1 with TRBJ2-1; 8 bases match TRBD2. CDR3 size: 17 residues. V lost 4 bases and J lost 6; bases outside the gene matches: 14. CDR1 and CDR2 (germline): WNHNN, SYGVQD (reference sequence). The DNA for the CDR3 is TGCGCCAGCAGTGTAGCCTCCGGGAGGGCGGTCGGCAATGAGCAGTTCTTC. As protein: CASSVASGRAVGNEQFF.

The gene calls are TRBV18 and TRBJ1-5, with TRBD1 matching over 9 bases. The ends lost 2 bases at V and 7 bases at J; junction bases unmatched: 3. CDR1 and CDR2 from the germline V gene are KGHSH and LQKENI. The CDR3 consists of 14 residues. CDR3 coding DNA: TGTGCCAGCTCACCAGGACAGGGGCAGCAGCCCCAGCATTTT. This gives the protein CASSPGQGQQPQHF.

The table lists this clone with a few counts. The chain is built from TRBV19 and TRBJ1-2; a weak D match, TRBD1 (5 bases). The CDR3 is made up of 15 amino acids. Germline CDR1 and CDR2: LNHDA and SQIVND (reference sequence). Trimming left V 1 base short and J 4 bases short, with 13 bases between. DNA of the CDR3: TGTGCCAGTAGTATAGCCAAGGGGCTCGGCTATGGCTACACCTTC. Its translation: CASSIAKGLGYGYTF.

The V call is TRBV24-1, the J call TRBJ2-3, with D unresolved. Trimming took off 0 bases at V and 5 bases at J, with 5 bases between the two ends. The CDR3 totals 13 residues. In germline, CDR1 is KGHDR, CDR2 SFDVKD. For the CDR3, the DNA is TGTGCCACCAGTGATTTGCGGGTAGATACGCAGTATTTT. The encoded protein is CATSDLRVDTQYF.

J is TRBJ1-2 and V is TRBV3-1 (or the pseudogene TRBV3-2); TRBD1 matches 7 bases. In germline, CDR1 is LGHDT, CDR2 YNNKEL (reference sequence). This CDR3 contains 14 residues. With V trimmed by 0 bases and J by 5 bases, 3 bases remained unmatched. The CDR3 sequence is CASSQEGQPYGYTF. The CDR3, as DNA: TGTGCCAGCAGCCAAGAGGGACAGCCATATGGCTACACCTTC.

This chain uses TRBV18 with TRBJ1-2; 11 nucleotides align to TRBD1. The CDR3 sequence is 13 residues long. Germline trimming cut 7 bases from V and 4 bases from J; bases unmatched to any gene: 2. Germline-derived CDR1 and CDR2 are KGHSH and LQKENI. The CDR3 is CASYGQGAYGYTF. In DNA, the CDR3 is TGTGCCAGCTACGGACAGGGGGCCTATGGCTACACCTTC.

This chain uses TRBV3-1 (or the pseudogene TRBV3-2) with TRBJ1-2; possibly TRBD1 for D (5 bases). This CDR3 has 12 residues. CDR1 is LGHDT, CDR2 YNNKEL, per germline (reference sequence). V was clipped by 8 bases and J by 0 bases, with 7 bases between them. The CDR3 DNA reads TGTGCCAGCGGGGGGTCTAACTATGGCTACACCTTC. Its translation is CASGGSNYGYTF.

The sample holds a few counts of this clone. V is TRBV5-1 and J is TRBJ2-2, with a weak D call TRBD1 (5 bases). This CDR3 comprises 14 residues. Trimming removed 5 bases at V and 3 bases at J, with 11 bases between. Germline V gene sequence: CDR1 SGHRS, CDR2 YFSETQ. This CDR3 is CASRSRVDTGELFF. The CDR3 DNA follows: TGCGCCAGCAGAAGCAGGGTCGACACCGGGGAGCTGTTTTTT.

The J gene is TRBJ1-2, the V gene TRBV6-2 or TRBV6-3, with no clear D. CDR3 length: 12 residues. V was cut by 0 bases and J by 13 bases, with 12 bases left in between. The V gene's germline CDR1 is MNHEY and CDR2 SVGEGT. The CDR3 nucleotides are TGTGCCAGCAGTTACTCGAGGGAGGGAAGCACCTTC. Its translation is CASSYSREGSTF.

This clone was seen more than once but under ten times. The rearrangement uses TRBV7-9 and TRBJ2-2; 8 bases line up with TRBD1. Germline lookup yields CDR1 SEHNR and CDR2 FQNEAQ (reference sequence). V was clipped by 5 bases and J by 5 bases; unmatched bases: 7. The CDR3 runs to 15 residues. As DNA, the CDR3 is TGTGCCAGCAGCCCCGGACAGGGCGGTACCGGGGAGCTGTTTTTT. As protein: CASSPGQGGTGELFF.